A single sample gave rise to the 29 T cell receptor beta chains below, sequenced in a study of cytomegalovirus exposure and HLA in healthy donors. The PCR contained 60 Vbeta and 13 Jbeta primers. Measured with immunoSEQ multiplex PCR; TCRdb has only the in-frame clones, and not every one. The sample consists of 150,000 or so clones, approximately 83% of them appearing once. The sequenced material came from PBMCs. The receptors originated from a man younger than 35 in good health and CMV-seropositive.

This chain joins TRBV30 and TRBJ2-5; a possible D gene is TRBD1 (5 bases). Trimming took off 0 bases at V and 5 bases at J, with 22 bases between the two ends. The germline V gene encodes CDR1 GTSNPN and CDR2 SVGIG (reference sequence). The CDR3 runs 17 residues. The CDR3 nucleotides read TGTGCCTGGAGTGTACAATTGGACACACGTTGGCAGGAGACCCAGTACTTC. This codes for CAWSVQLDTRWQETQYF.

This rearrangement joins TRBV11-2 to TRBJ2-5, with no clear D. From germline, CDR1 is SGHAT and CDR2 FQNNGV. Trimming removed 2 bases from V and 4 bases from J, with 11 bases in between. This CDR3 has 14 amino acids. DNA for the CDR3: TGTGCCAGCAGCTTAACCGCCCGAGGAGAGACCCAGTACTTC. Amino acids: CASSLTARGETQYF. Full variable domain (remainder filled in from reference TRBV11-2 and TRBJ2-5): EAGVAQSPRYKIIEKRQSVAFWCNPISGHATLYWYQQILGQGPKLLIQFQNNGVVDDSQLPKDRFSAERLKGVDSTLKIQPAKLEDSAVYLCASSLTARGETQYFGPGTRLLVL.

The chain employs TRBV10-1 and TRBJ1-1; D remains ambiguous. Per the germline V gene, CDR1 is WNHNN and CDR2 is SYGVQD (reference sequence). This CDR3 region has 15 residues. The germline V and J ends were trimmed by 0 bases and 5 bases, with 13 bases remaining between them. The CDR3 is CASSESTGARTEAFF. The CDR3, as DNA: TGCGCCAGCAGTGAGTCGACCGGCGCTAGGACTGAAGCTTTCTTT.

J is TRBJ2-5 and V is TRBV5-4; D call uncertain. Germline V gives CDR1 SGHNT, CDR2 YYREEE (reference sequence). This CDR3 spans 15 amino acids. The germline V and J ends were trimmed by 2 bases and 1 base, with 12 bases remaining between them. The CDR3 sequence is CASSFGLFLQETQYF. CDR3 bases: TGTGCCAGCAGCTTCGGTCTATTCCTCCAAGAGACCCAGTACTTC. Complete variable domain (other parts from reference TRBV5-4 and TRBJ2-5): ETGVTQSPTHLIKTRGQQVTLRCSSQSGHNTVSWYQQALGQGPQFIFQYYREEENGRGNFPPRFSGLQFPNYSSELNVNALELDDSALYLCASSFGLFLQETQYFGPGTRLLVL.

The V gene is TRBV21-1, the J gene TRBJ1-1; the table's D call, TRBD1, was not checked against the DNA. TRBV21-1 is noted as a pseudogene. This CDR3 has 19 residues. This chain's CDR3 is CASSKSKWKDRRGNTEAFF. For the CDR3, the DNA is TGTGCCAGCAGCAAATCTAAATGGAAGGACAGGAGAGGAAACACTGAAGCTTTCTTT.

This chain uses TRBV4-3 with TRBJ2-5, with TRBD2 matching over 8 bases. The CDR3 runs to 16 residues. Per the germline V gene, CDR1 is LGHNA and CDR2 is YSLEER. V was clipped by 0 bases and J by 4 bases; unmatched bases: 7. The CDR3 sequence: CASSQEGAGGGETQYF. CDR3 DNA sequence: TGCGCCAGCAGCCAAGAAGGGGCGGGGGGCGGAGAGACCCAGTACTTC.

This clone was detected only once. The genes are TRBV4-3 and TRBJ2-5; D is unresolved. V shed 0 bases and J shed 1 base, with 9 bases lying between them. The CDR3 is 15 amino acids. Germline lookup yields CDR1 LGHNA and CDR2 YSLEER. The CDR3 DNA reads TGCGCCAGCAGCCAAGAACTGCACGGCCAAGAGACCCAGTACTTC. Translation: CASSQELHGQETQYF.

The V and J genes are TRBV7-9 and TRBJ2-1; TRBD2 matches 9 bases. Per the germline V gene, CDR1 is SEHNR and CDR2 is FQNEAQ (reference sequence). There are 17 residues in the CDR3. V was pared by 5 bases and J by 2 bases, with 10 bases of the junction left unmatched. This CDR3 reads CASSPRLAGLTYNEQFF. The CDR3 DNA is TGTGCCAGCAGCCCCCGGCTAGCGGGACTCACCTACAATGAGCAGTTCTTC. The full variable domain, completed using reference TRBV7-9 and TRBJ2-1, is DTGVSQNPRHKITKRGQNVTFRCDPISEHNRLYWYRQTLGQGPEFLTYFQNEAQLEKSRLLSDRFSAERPKGSFSTLEIQRTEQGDSAMYLCASSPRLAGLTYNEQFFGPGTRLTVL.

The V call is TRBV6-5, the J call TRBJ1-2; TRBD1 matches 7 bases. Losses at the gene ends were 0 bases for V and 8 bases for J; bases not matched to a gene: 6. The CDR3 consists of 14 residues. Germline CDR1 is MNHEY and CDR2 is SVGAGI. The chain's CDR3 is CASSYSDRARGYTF. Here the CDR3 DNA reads TGTGCCAGCAGTTACTCAGACAGGGCGAGGGGCTACACCTTC.

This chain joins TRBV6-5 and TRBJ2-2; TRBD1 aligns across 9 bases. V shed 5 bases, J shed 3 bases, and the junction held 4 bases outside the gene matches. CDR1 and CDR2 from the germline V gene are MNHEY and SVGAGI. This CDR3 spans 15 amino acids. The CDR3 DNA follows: TGTGCCAGCAGTAAGGGACAGGGATACACCGGGGAGCTGTTTTTT. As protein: CASSKGQGYTGELFF.

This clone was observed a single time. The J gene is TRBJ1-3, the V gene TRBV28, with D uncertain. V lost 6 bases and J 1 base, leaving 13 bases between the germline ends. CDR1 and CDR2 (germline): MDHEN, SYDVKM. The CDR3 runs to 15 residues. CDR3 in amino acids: CASSLPTKSGNTIYF. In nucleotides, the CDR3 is TGTGCCAGCAGCCTCCCGACAAAATCTGGAAACACCATATATTTT.

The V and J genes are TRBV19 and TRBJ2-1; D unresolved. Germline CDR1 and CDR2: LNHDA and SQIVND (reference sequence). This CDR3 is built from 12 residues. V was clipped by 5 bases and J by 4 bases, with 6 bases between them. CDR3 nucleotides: TGTGCCAGTAGTCCCGGTTACAATGAGCAGTTCTTC. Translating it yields CASSPGYNEQFF. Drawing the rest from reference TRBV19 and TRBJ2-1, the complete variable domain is DGGITQSPKYLFRKEGQNVTLSCEQNLNHDAMYWYRQDPGQGLRLIYYSQIVNDFQKGDIAEGYSVSREKKESFPLTVTSAQKNPTAFYLCASSPGYNEQFFGPGTRLTVL.

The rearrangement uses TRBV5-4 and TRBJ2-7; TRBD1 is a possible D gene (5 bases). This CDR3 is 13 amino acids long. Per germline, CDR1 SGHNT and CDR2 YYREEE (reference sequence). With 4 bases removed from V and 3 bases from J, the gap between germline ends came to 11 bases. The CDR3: CASSRTDSYEQYF. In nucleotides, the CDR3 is TGTGCCAGCAGCCGAACTGACAGCTACGAGCAGTACTTC.

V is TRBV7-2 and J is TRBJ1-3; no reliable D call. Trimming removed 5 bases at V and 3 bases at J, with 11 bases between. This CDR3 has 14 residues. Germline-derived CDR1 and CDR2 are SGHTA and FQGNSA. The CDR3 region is CASSRDLFGNTIYF. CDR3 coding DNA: TGTGCCAGCAGCCGTGACTTGTTTGGAAACACCATATATTTT.

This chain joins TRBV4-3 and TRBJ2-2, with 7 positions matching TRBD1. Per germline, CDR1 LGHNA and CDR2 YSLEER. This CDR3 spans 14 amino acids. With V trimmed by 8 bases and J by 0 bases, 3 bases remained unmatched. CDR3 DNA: TGCGCCAGCTCGACAGGGTCGAACACCGGGGAGCTGTTTTTT. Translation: CASSTGSNTGELFF.

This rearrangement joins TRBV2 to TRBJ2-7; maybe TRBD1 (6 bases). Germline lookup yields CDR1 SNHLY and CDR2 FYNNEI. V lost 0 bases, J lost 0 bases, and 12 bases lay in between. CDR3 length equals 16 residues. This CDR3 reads CASSEAADSYSYEQYF. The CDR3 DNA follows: TGTGCCAGCAGTGAAGCAGCGGACAGCTACTCCTACGAGCAGTACTTC.

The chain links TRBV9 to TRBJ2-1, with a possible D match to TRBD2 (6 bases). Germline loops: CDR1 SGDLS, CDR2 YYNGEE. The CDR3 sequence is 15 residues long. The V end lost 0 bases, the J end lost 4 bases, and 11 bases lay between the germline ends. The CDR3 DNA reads TGTGCCAGCAGCGTAGCTGGGGACTCTTACAATGAGCAGTTCTTC. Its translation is CASSVAGDSYNEQFF.

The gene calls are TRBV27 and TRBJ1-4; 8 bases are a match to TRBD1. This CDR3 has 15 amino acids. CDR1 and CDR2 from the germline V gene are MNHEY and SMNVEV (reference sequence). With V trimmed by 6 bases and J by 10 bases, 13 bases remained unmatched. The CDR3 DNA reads TGTGCCAGCAGCTTTCAAACAGGGGGGCCGGTAAAACTGTTTTTT. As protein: CASSFQTGGPVKLFF.

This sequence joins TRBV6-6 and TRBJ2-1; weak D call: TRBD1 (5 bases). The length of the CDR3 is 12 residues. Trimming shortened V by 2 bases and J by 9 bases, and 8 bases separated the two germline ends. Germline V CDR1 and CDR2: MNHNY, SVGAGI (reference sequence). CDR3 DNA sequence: TGTGCCAGCAGTTACGGGGCCCCTGAGCAGTTCTTC. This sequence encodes CASSYGAPEQFF.

CDR3 residues: CSARHIDEQFF. CDR3 sequence (DNA): TGCAGTGCTAGACACATTGATGAGCAGTTCTTC. The V and J genes are TRBV20-1 and TRBJ2-1; D is unclear. Germline V gene lookup returns CDR1 DFQATT and CDR2 SNEGSKA (reference sequence). This CDR3 region has 11 residues. The V end lost 2 bases, the J end lost 8 bases, and 7 bases lay between the germline ends.

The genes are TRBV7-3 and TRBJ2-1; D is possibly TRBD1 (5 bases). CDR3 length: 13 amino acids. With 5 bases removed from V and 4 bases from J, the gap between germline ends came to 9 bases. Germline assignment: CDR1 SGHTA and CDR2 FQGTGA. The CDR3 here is CASSLDSYNEQFF. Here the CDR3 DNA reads TGTGCCAGCAGCCTAGACAGTTACAATGAGCAGTTCTTC.

CDR3: CASSSPRDRQETQYF. The CDR3 bases are TGTGCCAGCAGTTCCCCCCGGGACAGACAAGAGACCCAGTACTTC. This sequence joins TRBV28 and TRBJ2-5, with 7 bases aligning to TRBD1. J gave up 2 bases and V 4 bases, and 7 bases lay outside the gene matches. CDR1 is MDHEN, CDR2 SYDVKM, per germline. This CDR3 contains 15 residues. Looking up the rest from reference TRBV28 and TRBJ2-5 gives the full variable domain: DVKVTQSSRYLVKRTGEKVFLECVQDMDHENMFWYRQDPGLGLRLIYFSYDVKMKEKGDIPEGYSVSREKKERFSLILESASTNQTSMYLCASSSPRDRQETQYFGPGTRLLVL.

The CDR3 region is CSVRLAGGKETQYF. CDR3 nucleotide sequence: TGCAGCGTGCGACTAGCGGGGGGGAAAGAGACCCAGTACTTC. This sequence joins TRBV29-1 and TRBJ2-5; TRBD2 matches at 14 bases. The germline gives CDR1 SQVTM, CDR2 ANQGSEA. The length of the CDR3 is 14 residues. V lost 6 bases, J lost 3 bases, and 3 bases stayed unmatched.

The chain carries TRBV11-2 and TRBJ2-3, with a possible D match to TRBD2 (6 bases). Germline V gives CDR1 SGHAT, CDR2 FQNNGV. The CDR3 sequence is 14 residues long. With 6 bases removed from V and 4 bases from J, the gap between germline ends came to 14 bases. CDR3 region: CASSDGGSSDTQYF. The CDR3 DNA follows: TGTGCCAGCAGTGACGGGGGTAGCTCAGATACGCAGTATTTT.

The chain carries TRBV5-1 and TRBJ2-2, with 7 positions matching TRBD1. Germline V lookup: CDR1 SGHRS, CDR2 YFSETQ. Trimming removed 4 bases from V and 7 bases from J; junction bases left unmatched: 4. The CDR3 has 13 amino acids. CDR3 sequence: CASSRDSIGELFF. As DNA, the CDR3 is TGCGCCAGCAGCCGGGACAGCATCGGGGAGCTGTTTTTT.

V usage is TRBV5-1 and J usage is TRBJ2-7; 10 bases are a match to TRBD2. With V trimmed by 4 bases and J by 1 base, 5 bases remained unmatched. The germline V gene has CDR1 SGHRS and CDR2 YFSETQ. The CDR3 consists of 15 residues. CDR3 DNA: TGCGCCAGCAGCCTGGCTAGCGGGGGTTCCTACGAGCAGTACTTC. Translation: CASSLASGGSYEQYF.

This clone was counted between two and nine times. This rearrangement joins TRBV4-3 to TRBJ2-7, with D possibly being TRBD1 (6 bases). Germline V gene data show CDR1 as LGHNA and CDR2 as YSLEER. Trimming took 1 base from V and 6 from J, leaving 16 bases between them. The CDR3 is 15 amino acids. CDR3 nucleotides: TGCGCCAGCAGCCAAGTCTCAGGGGACCTTAGCGAGCAGTACTTC. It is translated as CASSQVSGDLSEQYF.

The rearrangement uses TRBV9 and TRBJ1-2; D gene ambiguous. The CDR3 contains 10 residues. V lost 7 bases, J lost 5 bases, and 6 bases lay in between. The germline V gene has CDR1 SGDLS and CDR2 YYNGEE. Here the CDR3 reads CASSSYGYTF. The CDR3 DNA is TGTGCCAGCTCGTCTTATGGCTACACCTTC. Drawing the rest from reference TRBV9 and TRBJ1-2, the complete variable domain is DSGVTQTPKHLITATGQRVTLRCSPRSGDLSVYWYQQSLDQGLQFLIQYYNGEERAKGNILERFSAQQFPDLHSELNLSSLELGDSALYFCASSSYGYTFGSGTRLTVV.

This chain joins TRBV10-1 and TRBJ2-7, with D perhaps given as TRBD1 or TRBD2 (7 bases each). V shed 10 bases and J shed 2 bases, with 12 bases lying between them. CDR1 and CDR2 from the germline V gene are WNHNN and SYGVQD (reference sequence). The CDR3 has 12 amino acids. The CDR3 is CATSGTAYEQYF. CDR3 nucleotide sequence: TGCGCCACCAGCGGGACAGCCTACGAGCAGTACTTC.